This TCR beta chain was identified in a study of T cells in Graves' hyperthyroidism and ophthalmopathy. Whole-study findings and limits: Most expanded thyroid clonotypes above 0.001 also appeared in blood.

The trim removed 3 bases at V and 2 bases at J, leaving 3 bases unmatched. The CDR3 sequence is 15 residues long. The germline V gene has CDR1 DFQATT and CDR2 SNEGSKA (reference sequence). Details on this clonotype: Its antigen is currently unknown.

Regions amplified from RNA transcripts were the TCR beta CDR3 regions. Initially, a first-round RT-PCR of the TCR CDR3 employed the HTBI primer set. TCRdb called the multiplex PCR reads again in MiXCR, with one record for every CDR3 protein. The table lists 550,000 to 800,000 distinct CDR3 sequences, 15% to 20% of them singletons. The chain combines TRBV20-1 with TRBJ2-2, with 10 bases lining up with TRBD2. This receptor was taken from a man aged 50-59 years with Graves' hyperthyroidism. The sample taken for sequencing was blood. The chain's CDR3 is CSASGTSANTGELFF. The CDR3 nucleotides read TGCAGTGCTAGCGGGACTAGCGCTAACACCGGGGAGCTGTTTTTT.